This note documents a single T cell receptor (beta chain) sequence. Its antigen is not yet known. Base qualities are not provided; no much larger clone lies one nucleotide away. This sample was taken from a study of radiotherapy plus CTLA-4 blockade in lung cancer (dated by TCRdb to the late 2010s). About the full investigation: Among enrolled patients, 15% to 20% had an objective response and about 30% reached disease control. Broad study findings and their caveats: After treatment with radiotherapy and ipilimumab, TCR clones that originated in tumors expanded in peripheral blood. Increased serum interferon-beta after radiation, together with early dynamic changes in blood T cell clones, were reported to be the strongest predictors of response.

The study tested focal radiation therapy combined with CTLA-4 blockade (ipilimumab) in patients with chemo-refractory metastatic non-small-cell lung cancer. The library was generated by the immunoSEQ multiplex PCR assay. What TCRdb holds here is the immuneACCESS table cut down to in-frame rearrangements. Part of the clones is not present; checked against another copy, under half of the missing clones reflect an unresolved V gene, and the others are unexplained. The sample records 62,000 or so clones, less than 80% of which are singletons. The ten largest clones capture about 10% of the sample. The receptor was derived from a human donor with non-small cell lung cancer who had a complete response to radiotherapy plus ipilimumab. Sequencing was performed on peripheral blood, taken from a patient treated with radiotherapy plus ipilimumab.

The nucleotide sequence is TGTGCCAGCAGCCCGACAACGACTAGCGGCCAAGAGACCCAGTACTTC. This translates into CASSPTTTSGQETQYF. The chain uses TRBV5-8 and TRBJ2-5; TRBD2 matches 9 bases in the middle. Clipping removes 4 bases from V and 1 base from J, with 8 as the unmatched junction base count. CDR1 and CDR2, looked up from the germline V gene, are SGHTS and YDEGEE. The CDR3, from cysteine to phenylalanine, totals 16 residues. Just CDR3 DNA is preserved here, 48 bases in frame from base 1.